The text below deals with one T cell receptor beta chain. This clone was counted once. The clone's antigen remains unknown. Base qualities are missing; no much larger clone stands one base away. Participants in the prospective study were enrolled through a virtual design, were aged about 18 to 89 years, and lived in approximately 25 United States geographic areas. In the prospective study, cohorts were assigned on the basis of participant-reported clinical history obtained from a screening survey and a study questionnaire. Mobile phlebotomists in the prospective study collected whole blood, serum and a nasopharyngeal or oropharyngeal swab from every participant. Additional blood draws and questionnaires over a 2-month period could optionally be provided by prospective study participants. Before DNA extraction, prospective study blood samples were shipped either frozen or at room temperature. The germline V gene specifies SGHDT as CDR1 and YYEEEE as CDR2. Relative to germline, V is 0 bases shorter and J is 9 bases shorter, with 9 bases between their ends. The CDR3, cysteine through phenylalanine, is 13 amino acids long. The CDR3 DNA has 39 bases and is translated from base 1.

TCRbeta CDR3 regions were amplified from genomic DNA using the immunoSEQ Assay, a bias-controlled multiplex PCR. From the authors' description of their analysis: Nucleated cell counts per sample were estimated from amplification of reference gene primers within the assay. To quantify the absolute abundance of each unique TCRbeta CDR3 rearrangement, sequence reads were collapsed and filtered. Productive Simpson clonality was computed per sample as the square root of Simpson's diversity index over productive rearrangements. This is the immuneACCESS table as TCRdb keeps it, with only in-frame sequences that have V and J called. A part of the clones is gone; compared with another copy, unresolved V genes explain less than half, and the rest is unexplained. V and J calls and clone size follow that table, whereas D and trimming were derived from the DNA. Here the sample has approximately 210,000 clones; about 86% occur a single time. Around 15% of the sample is held by the ten biggest clonotypes.

These data come from a study of blood T cell repertoires in COVID-19 (TCRdb year 2020). With respect to the entire study: Collaborator samples came from the United States, Italy and Spain and covered acute and convalescent phases of COVID-19. Sample metadata almost always included a de-identified subject ID, COVID-19 status, age in years and sex. The dataset comprised deeply sampled blood TCRbeta repertoires from subjects exposed to, actively infected with, or recovered from COVID-19. A freely available public database, intended as a resource for researchers studying the immune response to SARS-CoV-2, is where the repertoires were released. Where available, HLA class I and class II types were taken from metadata supplied by the sample provider and were not determined by assay-based typing. The prospective study material was composed of cDNA or gDNA derived from T cells, B-cell-depleted T cells, or PBMCs. The samples were drawn from the first 160 participants of the ongoing ImmuneRACE study and from 1,254 subjects provided by 6 global collaborators.

Here is what the overall study found, with its caveats: How much clinical and demographic metadata was included differed by source and by participant, and the metadata was provided uncurated.

Recombination joined TRBV5-6 with TRBJ1-4; the D gene cannot be named for sure. The sample comprised PBMCs or T cells enriched from blood (not recorded which). The receptor was isolated from a woman aged 45-65 years with acute COVID-19. In nucleotide form, the sequence is TGTGCCAGCAGCTTGGTGGGCAGACAAAAACTGTTTTTT. Protein translation: CASSLVGRQKLFF.